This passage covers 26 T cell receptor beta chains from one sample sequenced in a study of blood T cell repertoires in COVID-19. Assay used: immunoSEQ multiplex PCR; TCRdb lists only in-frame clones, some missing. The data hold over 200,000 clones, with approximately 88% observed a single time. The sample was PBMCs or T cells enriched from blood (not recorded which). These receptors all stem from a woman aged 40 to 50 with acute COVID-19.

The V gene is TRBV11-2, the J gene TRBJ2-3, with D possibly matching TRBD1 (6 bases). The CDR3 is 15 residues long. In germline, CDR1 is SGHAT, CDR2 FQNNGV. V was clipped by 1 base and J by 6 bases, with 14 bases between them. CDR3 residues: CASSLAGQRWDTQYF. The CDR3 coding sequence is TGTGCCAGCAGCTTAGCGGGACAACGCTGGGATACGCAGTATTTT.

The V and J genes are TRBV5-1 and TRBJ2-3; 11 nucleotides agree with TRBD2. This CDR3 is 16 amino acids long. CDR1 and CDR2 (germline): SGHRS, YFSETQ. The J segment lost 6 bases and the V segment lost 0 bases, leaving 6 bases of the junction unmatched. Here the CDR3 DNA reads TGCGCCAGCAGCTTGGGACTAGCGGGATACTTCGATACGCAGTATTTT. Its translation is CASSLGLAGYFDTQYF.

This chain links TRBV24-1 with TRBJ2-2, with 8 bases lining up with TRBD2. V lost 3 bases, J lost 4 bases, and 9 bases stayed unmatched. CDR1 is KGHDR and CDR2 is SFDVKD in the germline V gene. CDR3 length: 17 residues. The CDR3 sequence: CATSDPSGGGTTGELFF. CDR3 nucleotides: TGTGCCACCAGTGATCCATCCGGCGGGGGGACCACCGGGGAGCTGTTTTTT.

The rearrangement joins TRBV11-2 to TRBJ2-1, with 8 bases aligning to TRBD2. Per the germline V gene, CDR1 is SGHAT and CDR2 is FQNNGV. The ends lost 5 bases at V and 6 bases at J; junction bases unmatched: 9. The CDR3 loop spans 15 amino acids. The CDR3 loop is CASSVLAGFGNEQFF. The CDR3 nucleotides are TGTGCCAGCAGCGTCTTAGCGGGGTTCGGCAATGAGCAGTTCTTC.

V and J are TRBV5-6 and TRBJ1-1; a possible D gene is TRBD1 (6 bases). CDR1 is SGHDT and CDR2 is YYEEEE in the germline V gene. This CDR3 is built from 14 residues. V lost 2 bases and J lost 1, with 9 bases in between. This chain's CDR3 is CASSLQGRNTEAFF. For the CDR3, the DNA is TGTGCCAGCAGCTTACAGGGAAGGAACACTGAAGCTTTCTTT.

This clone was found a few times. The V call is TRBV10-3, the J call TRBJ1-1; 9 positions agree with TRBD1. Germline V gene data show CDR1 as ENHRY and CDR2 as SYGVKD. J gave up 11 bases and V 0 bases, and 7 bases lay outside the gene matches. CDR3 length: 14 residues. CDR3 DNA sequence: TGTGCCATCAGTGAGTCGGGACAGGGAGGAGAGGCTTTCTTT. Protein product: CAISESGQGGEAFF.

The CDR3 loop reads CAISESMQGAKNSPLHF. In DNA form, the CDR3 reads TGTGCCATCAGTGAGTCGATGCAGGGCGCAAAAAATTCACCCCTCCACTTT. The chain combines TRBV10-3 with TRBJ1-6, with TRBD1 as a possible D gene (5 bases). V gave up 0 bases and J gave up 7 bases, with 16 bases separating them. From germline, CDR1 is ENHRY and CDR2 SYGVKD. The CDR3 has 17 amino acids.

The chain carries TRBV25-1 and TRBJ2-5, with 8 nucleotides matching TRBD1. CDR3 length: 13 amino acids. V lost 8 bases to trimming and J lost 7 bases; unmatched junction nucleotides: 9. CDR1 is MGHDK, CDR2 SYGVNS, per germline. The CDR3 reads CASRTGLSGTQYF. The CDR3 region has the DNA TGTGCCAGCCGGACAGGGCTCTCGGGGACCCAGTACTTC.

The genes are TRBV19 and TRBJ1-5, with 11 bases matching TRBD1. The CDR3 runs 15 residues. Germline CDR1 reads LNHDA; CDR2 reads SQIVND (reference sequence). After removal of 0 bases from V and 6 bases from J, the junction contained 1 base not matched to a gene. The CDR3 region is CASSIDGQGAQPQHF. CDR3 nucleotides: TGTGCCAGTAGTATAGACGGACAGGGGGCTCAGCCCCAGCATTTT.

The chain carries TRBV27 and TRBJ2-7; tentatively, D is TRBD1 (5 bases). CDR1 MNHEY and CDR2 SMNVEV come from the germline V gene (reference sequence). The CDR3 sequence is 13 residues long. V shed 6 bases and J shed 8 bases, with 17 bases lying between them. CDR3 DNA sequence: TGTGCCAGCAGCCTTGCTAGACAGACTCAGCAGTACTTC. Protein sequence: CASSLARQTQQYF.

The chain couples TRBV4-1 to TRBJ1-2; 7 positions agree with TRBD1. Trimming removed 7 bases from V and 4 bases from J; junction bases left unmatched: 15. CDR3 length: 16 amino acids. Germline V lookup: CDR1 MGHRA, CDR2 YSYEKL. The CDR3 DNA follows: TGCGCCAGCACGCCCACAGACAGGGTTAGTTCCTATGGCTACACCTTC. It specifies CASTPTDRVSSYGYTF.

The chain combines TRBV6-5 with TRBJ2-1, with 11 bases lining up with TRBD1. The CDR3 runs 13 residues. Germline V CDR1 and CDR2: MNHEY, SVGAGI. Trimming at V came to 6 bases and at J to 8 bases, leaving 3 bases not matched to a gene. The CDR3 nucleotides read TGTGCCAGCAGGGACAGGGGGCGACATGAGCAGTTCTTC. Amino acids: CASRDRGRHEQFF.

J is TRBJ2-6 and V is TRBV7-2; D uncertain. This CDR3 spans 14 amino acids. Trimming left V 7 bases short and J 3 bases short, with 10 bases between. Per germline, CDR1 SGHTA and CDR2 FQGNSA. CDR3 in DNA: TGTGCCAGCACTAATCCAAGTGGGGCCAACGTCCTGACTTTC. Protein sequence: CASTNPSGANVLTF.

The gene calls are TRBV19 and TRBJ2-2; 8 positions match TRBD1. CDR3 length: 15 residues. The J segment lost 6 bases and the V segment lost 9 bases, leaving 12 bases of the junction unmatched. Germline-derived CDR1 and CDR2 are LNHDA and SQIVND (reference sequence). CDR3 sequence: CASLRTGMAPGELFF. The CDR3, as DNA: TGTGCCAGCCTGAGGACAGGGATGGCTCCCGGGGAGCTGTTTTTT.

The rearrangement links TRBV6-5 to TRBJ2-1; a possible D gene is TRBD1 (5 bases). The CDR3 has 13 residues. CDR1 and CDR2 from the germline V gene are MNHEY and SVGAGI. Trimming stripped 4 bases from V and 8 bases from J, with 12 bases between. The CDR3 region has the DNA TGTGCCAGCAGTTCAGGGCCTCGGGATGAGCAGTTCTTC. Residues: CASSSGPRDEQFF.

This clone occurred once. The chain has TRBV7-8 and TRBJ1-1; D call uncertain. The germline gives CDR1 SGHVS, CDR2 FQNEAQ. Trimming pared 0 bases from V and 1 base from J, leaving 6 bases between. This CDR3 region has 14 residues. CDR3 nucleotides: TGTGCCAGCAGCTTAGCCGGGAGGAACACTGAAGCTTTCTTT. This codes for CASSLAGRNTEAFF. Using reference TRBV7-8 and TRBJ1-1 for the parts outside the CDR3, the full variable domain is GAGVSQSPRYKVAKRGQDVALRCDPISGHVSLFWYQQALGQGPEFLTYFQNEAQLDKSGLPSDRFFAERPEGSVSTLKIQRTQQEDSAVYLCASSLAGRNTEAFFGQGTRLTVV.

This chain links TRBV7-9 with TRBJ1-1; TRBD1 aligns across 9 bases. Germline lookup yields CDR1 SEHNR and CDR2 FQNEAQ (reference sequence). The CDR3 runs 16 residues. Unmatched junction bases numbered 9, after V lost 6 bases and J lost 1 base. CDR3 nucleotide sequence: TGTGCCAGCAGACCTTCCGGGACAGGGAAGAACACTGAAGCTTTCTTT. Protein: CASRPSGTGKNTEAFF.

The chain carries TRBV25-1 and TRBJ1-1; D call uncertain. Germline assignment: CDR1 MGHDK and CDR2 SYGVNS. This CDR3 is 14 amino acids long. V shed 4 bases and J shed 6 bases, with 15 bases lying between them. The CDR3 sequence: CASSGWEGRSEAFF. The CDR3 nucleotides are TGTGCCAGCAGTGGTTGGGAGGGCCGGTCTGAAGCTTTCTTT. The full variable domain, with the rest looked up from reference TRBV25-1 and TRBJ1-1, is EADIYQTPRYLVIGTGKKITLECSQTMGHDKMYWYQQDPGMELHLIHYSYGVNSTEKGDLSSESTVSRIRTEHFPLTLESARPSHTSQYLCASSGWEGRSEAFFGQGTRLTVV.

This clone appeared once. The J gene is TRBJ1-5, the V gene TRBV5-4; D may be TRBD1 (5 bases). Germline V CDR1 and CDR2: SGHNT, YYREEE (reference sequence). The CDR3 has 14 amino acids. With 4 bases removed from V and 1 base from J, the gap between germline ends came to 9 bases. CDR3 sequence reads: CASSRQGSNQPQHF. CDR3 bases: TGTGCCAGCAGCCGCCAGGGCAGCAATCAGCCCCAGCATTTT.

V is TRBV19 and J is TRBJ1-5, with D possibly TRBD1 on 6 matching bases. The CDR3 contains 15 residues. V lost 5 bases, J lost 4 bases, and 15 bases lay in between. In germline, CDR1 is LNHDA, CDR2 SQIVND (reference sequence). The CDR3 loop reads CASSPRKGGNQPQHF. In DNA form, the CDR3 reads TGTGCCAGTAGTCCCAGGAAGGGGGGGAATCAGCCCCAGCATTTT.

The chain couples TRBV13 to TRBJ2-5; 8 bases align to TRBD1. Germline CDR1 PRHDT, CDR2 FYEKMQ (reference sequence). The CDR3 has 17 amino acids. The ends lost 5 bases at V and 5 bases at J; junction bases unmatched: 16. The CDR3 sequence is CASSPAPGQAKGETQYF. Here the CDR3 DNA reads TGTGCCAGCAGCCCCGCGCCGGGACAGGCCAAAGGCGAGACCCAGTACTTC.

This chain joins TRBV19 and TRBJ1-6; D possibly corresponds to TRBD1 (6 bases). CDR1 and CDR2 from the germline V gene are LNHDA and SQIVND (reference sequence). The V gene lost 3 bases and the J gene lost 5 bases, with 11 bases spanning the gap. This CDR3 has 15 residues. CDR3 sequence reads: CASSIGGLDNSPLHF. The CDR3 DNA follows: TGTGCCAGTAGTATTGGGGGCTTGGATAATTCACCCCTCCACTTT. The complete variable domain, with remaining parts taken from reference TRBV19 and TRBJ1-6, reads DGGITQSPKYLFRKEGQNVTLSCEQNLNHDAMYWYRQDPGQGLRLIYYSQIVNDFQKGDIAEGYSVSREKKESFPLTVTSAQKNPTAFYLCASSIGGLDNSPLHFGNGTRLTVT.

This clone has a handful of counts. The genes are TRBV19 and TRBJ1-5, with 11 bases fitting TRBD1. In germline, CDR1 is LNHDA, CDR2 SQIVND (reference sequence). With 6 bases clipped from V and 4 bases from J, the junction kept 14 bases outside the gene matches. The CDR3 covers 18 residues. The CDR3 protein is CASRADRGQGSYNQPQHF. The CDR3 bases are TGTGCCAGTAGAGCGGACAGGGGGCAGGGATCATATAATCAGCCCCAGCATTTT.

The CDR3 region has the DNA TGTGCCACCAGTGATACTAGCGGGAGGGTACCTGAGCAGTTCTTC. It encodes CATSDTSGRVPEQFF. The rearrangement links TRBV24-1 to TRBJ2-1, with 13 bases fitting TRBD2. CDR1 is KGHDR, CDR2 SFDVKD, per germline. J gave up 9 bases and V 3 bases, and 4 bases lay outside the gene matches. This CDR3 spans 15 amino acids.

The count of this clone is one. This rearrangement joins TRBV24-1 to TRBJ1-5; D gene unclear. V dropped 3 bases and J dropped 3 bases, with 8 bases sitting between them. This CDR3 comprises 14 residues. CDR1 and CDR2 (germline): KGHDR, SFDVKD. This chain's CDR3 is CATSDTRNNQPQHF. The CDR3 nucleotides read TGTGCCACCAGTGATACGCGGAACAATCAGCCCCAGCATTTT.

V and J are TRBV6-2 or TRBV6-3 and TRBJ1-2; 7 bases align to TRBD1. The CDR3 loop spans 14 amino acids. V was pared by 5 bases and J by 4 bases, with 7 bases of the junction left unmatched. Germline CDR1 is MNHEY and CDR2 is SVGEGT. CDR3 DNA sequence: TGTGCCAGCAGTCGCGACAGGGTTCGCTATGGCTACACCTTC. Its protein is CASSRDRVRYGYTF.